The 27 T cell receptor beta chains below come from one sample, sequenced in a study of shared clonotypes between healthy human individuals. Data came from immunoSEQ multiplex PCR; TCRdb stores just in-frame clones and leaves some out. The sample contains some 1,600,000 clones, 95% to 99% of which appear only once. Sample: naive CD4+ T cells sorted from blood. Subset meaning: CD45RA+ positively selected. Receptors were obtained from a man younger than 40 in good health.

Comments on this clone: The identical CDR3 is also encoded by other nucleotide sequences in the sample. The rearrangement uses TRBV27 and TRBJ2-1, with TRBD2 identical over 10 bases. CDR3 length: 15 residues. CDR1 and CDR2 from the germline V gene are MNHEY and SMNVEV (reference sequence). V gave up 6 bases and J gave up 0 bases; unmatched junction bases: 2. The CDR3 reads CASSPSGGSYNEQFF. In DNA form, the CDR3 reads TGTGCCAGCAGCCCTAGCGGGGGCTCCTACAATGAGCAGTTCTTC.

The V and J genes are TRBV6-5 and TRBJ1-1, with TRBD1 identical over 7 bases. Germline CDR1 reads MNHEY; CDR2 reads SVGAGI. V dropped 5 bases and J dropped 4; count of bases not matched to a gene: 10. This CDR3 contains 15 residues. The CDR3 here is CASSRAGTATTEAFF. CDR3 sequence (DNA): TGTGCCAGCAGTCGCGCCGGGACAGCGACCACTGAAGCTTTCTTT.

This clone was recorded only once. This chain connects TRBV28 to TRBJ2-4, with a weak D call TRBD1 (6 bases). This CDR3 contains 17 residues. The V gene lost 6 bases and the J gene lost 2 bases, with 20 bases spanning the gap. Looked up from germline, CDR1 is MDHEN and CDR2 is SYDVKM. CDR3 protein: CASSPGTTFLSKNIQYF. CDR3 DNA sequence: TGTGCCAGCAGCCCCGGGACAACGTTCCTCTCCAAAAACATTCAGTACTTC.

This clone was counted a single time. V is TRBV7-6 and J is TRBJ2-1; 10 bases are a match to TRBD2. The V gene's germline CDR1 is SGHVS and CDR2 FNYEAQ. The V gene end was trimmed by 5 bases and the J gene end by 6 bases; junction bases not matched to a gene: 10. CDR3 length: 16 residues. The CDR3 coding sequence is TGTGCCAGCAGCCCACCAAGCGGGAGGGTCGGCAATGAGCAGTTCTTC. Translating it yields CASSPPSGRVGNEQFF. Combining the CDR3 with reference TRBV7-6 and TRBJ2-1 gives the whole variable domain GAGVSQSPRYKVTKRGQDVALRCDPISGHVSLYWYRQALGQGPEFLTYFNYEAQQDKSGLPNDRFSAERPEGSISTLTIQRTEQRDSAMYRCASSPPSGRVGNEQFFGPGTRLTVL.

The CDR3 sequence: CASSLGQGAPATNEKLFF. The CDR3 coding sequence is TGCGCCAGCAGCTTGGGACAGGGGGCGCCTGCAACTAATGAAAAACTGTTTTTT. The V call is TRBV5-1, the J call TRBJ1-4; 10 positions match TRBD1. Trimming removed 0 bases from V and 0 bases from J; junction bases left unmatched: 5. Germline V gene data show CDR1 as SGHRS and CDR2 as YFSETQ. The CDR3 spans 18 residues.

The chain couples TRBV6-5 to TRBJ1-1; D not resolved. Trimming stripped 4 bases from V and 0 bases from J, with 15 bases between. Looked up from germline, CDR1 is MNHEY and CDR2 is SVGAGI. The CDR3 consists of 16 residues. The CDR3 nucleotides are TGTGCCAGCAGTTCCCCCGCGGGGATCTTGAACACTGAAGCTTTCTTT. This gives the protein CASSSPAGILNTEAFF.

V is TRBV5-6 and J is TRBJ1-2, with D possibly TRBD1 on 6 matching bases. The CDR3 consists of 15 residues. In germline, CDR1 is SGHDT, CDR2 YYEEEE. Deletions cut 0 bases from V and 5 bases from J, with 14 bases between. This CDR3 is CASSLGSGQGYGYTF. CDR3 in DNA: TGTGCCAGCAGCTTGGGTTCAGGGCAGGGGTATGGCTACACCTTC.

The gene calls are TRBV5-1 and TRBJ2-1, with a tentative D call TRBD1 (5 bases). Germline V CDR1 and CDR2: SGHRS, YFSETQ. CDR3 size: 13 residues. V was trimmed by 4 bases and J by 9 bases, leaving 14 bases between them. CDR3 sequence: CASSMDIQGEQFF. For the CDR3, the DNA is TGCGCCAGCAGCATGGACATCCAGGGTGAGCAGTTCTTC.

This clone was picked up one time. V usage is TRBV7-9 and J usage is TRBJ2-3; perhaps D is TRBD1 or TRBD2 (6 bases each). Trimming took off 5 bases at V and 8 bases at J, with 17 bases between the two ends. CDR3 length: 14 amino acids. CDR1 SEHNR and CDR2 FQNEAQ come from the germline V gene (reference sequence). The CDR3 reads CASSPSGAGGTQYF. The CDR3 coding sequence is TGTGCCAGCAGCCCGTCGGGGGCCGGAGGTACGCAGTATTTT.

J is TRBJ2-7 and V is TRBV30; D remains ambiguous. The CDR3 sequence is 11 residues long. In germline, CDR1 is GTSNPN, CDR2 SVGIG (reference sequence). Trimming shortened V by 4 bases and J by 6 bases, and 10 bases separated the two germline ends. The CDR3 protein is CAWTSGLEQYF. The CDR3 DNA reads TGTGCCTGGACCTCCGGGCTCGAGCAGTACTTC.

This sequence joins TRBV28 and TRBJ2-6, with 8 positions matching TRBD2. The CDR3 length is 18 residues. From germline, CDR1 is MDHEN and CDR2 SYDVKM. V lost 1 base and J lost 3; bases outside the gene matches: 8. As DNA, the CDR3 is TGTGCCAGCAGTTTATTGGCGGGAGGAGTAAGTGGGGCCAACGTCCTGACTTTC. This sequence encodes CASSLLAGGVSGANVLTF.

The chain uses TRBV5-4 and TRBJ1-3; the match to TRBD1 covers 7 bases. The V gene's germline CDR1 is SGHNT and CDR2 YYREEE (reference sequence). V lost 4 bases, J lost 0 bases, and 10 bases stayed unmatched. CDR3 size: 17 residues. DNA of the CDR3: TGTGCCAGCAGCCTTAAGACAGGGCAGGGCTCTGGAAACACCATATATTTT. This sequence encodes CASSLKTGQGSGNTIYF.

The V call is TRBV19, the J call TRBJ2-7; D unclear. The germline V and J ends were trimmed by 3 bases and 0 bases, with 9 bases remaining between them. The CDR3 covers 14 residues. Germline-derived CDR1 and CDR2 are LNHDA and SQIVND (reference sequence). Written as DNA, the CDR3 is TGTGCCAGTAGTATCGCAGTAGACTCCTACGAGCAGTACTTC. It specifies CASSIAVDSYEQYF.

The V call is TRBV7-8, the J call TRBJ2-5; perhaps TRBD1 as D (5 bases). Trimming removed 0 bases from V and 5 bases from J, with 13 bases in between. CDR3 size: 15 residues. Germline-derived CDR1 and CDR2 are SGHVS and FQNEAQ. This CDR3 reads CASSLAVQGSETQYF. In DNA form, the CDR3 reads TGTGCCAGCAGCTTAGCGGTGCAGGGAAGTGAGACCCAGTACTTC. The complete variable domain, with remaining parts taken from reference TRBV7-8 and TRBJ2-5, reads GAGVSQSPRYKVAKRGQDVALRCDPISGHVSLFWYQQALGQGPEFLTYFQNEAQLDKSGLPSDRFFAERPEGSVSTLKIQRTQQEDSAVYLCASSLAVQGSETQYFGPGTRLLVL.

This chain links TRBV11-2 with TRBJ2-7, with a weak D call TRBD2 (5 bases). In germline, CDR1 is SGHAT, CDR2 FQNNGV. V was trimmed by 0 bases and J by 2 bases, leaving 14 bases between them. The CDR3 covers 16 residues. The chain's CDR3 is CASSLDLEGSAYEQYF. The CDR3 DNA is TGTGCCAGCAGCTTAGATCTCGAGGGATCGGCCTACGAGCAGTACTTC.

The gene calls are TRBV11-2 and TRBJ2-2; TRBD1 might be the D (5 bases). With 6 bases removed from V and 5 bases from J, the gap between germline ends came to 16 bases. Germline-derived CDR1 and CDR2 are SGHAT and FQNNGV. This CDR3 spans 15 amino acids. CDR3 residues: CASRLAGPRTGELFF. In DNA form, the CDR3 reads TGTGCCAGCAGGCTGGCAGGGCCTCGTACCGGGGAGCTGTTTTTT.

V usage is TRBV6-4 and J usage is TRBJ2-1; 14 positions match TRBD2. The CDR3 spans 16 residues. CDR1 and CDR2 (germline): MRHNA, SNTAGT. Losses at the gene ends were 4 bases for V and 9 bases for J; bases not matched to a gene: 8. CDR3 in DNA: TGTGCCAGCAGTGGGGCGACTAGCGGGAGGGCATCTGAGCAGTTCTTC. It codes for CASSGATSGRASEQFF.

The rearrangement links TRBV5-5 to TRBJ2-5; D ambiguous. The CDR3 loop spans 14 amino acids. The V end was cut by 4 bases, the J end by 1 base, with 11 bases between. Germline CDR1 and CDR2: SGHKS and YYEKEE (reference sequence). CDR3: CASSPGPGQETQYF. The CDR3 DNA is TGTGCCAGCAGCCCAGGACCCGGCCAAGAGACCCAGTACTTC.

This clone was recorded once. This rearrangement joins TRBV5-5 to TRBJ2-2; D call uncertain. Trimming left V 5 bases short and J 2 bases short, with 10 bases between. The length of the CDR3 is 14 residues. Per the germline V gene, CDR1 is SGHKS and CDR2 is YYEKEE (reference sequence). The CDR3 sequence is CASRILENTGELFF. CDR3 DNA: TGTGCCAGCAGGATTCTAGAAAACACCGGGGAGCTGTTTTTT.

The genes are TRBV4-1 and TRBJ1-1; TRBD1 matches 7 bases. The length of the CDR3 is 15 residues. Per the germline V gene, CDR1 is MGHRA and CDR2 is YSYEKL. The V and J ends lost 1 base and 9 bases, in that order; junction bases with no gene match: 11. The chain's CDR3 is CASSQVPGTDNKAFF. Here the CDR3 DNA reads TGCGCCAGCAGCCAAGTCCCCGGGACAGATAACAAAGCTTTCTTT.

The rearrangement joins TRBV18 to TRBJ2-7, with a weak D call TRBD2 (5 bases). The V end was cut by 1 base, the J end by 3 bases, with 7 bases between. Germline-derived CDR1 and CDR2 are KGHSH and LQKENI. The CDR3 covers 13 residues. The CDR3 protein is CASSPRLNYEQYF. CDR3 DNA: TGTGCCAGCTCACCACGACTAAACTACGAGCAGTACTTC.

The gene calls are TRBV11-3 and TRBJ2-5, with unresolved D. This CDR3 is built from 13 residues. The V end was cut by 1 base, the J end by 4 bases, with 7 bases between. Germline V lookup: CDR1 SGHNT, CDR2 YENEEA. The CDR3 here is CASSLVSSETQYF. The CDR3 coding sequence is TGTGCCAGCAGCTTAGTGTCATCAGAGACCCAGTACTTC.

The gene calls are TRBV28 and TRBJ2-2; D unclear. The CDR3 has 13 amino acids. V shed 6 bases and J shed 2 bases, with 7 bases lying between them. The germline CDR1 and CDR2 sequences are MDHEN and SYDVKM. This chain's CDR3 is CASSYLNTGELFF. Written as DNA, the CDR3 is TGTGCCAGCAGCTATCTAAACACCGGGGAGCTGTTTTTT.

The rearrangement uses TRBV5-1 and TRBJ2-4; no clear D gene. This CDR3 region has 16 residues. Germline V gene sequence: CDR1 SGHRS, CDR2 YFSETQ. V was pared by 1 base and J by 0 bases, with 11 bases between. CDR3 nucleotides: TGCGCCAGCAGCTTGAGACACCCGCTAGCCAAAAACATTCAGTACTTC. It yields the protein CASSLRHPLAKNIQYF.

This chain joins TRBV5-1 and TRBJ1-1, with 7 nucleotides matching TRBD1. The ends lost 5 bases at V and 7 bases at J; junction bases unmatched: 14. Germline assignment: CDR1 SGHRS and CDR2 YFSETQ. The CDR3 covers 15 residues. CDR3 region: CASSSTTGLEDEAFF. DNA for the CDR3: TGCGCCAGCAGTTCAACGACAGGGTTAGAGGATGAAGCTTTCTTT.

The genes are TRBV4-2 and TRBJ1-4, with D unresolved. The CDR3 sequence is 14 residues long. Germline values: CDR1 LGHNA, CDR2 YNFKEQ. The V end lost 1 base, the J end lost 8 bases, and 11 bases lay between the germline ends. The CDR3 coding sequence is TGTGCCAGCAGCCAAGCAGGTGGTGCAGAAAAACTGTTTTTT. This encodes CASSQAGGAEKLFF.

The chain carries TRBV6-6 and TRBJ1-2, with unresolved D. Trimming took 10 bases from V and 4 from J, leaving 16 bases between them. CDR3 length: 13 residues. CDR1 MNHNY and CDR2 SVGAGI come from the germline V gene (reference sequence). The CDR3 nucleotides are TGTGCCACCCTAGGGCCTTCTCTCTATGGCTACACCTTC. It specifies CATLGPSLYGYTF.